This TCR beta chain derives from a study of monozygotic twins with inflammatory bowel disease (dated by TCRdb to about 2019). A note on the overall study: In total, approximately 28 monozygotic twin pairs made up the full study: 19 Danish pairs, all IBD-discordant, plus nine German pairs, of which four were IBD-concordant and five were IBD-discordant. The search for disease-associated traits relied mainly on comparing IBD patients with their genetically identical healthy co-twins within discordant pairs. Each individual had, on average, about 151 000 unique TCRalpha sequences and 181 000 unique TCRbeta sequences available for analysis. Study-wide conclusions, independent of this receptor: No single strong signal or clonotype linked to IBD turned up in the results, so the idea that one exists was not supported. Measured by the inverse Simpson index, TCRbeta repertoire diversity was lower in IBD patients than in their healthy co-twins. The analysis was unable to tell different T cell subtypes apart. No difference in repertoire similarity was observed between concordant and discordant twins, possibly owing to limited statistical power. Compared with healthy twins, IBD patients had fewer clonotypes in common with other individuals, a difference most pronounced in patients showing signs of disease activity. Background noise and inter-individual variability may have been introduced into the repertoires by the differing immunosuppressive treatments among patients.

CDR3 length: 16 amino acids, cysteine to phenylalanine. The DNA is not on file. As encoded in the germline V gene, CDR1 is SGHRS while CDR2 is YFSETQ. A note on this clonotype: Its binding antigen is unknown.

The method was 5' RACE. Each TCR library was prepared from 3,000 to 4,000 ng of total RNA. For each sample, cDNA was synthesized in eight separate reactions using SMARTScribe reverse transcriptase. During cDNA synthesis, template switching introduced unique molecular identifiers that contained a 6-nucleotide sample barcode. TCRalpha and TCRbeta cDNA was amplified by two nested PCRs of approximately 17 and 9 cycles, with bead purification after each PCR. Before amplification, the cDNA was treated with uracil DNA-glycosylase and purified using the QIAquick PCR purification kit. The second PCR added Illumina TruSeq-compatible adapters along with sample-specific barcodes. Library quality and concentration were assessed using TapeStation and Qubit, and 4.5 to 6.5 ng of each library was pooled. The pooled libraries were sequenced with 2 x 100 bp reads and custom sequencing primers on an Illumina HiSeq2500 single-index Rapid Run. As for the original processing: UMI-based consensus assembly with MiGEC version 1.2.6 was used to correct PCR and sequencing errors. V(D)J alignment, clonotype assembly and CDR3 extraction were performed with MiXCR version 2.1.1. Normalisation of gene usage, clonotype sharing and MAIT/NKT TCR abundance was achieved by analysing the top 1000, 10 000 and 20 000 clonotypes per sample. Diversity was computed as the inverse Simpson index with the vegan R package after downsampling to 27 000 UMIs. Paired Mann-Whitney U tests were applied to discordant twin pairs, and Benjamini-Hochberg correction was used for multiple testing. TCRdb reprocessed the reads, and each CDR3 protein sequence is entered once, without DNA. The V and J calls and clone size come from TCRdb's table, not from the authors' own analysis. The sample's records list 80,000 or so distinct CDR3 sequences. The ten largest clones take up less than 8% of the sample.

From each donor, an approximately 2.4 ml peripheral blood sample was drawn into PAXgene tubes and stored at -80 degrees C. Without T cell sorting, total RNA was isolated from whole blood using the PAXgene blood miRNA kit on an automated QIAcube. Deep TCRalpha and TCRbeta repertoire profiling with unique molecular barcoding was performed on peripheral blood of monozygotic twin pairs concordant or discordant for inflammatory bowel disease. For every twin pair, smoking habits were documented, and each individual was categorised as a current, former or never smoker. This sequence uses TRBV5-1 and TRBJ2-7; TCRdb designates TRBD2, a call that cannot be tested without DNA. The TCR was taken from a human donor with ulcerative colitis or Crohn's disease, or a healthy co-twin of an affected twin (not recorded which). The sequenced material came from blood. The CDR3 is CASSGRTSPPPYEQYF.